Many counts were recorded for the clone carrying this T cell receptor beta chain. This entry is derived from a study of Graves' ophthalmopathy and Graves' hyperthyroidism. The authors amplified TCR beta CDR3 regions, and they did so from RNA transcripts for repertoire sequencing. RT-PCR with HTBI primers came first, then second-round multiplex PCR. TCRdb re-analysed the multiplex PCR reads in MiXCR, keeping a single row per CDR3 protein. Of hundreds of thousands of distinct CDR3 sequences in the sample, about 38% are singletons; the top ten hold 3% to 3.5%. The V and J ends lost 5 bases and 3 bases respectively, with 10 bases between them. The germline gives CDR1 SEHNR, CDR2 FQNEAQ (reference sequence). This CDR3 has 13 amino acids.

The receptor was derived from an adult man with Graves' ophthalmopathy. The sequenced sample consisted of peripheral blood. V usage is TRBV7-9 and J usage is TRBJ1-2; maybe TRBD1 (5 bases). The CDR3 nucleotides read TGTGCCAGCAGCCCTGGGACGGACTATGGCTACACCTTC. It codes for CASSPGTDYGYTF.